This is a list of T cell receptor beta chains from one sample in a study of OX40 agonist ivuxolimab in advanced cancers. Libraries were prepared by immunoSEQ multiplex PCR; TCRdb keeps only in-frame clonotypes and omits some of them. Of tens of thousands of clones listed, approximately 86% are singletons. The sequencing used CD4+ or CD8+ T cells sorted from blood, collected in a trial of the OX40 agonist ivuxolimab. All receptors come from an adult with an advanced solid tumor such as melanoma, head and neck, liver or kidney cancer. Both conserved end residues are part of each CDR3. The D gene is left open where the match is weak. A row's size may be missing; if present it is once, few, many or a size class.

NA,TRBV9,TRBJ2-3,NA,CASSALMGTDTQYF,TGTGCCAGCAGCGCCCTTATGGGGACAGATACGCAGTATTTT
NA,TRBV5-5,TRBJ1-5,NA,CASSSDRPWGPQHF,TGTGCCAGCAGCTCTGACAGGCCTTGGGGGCCCCAGCATTTT
NA,TRBV7-7,TRBJ1-3,NA,CASSSGTASGNTIYF,TGTGCCAGCAGCTCCGGGACCGCTTCTGGAAACACCATATATTTT
NA,TRBV2,TRBJ2-1,NA,CASTPSDGDNEQFF,TGTGCCAGCACCCCATCCGACGGAGACAATGAGCAGTTCTTC
TRBD2,TRBV2,TRBJ2-1,NA,CASSARTSGNYNEQFF,TGTGCCAGCAGCGCTAGGACTAGCGGGAACTACAATGAGCAGTTCTTC
TRBD1,TRBV28,TRBJ1-5,once,CASSPRDRPSKVNQPQHF,TGTGCCAGCAGTCCCCGGGACAGACCGTCGAAGGTAAATCAGCCCCAGCATTTT
TRBD2,TRBV7-8,TRBJ2-3,few,CASSPLVLSGSRDTQYF,TGTGCCAGCAGCCCCCTGGTCCTGAGCGGGAGCAGAGATACGCAGTATTTT
TRBD1,TRBV28,TRBJ2-5,few,CASSLDRGNMETQYF,TGTGCCAGCAGTTTGGACAGGGGAAACATGGAGACCCAGTACTTC
TRBD2,TRBV27,TRBJ2-7,once,CASSSTSGRTYEQYF,TGTGCCAGCAGTTCGACTAGCGGGAGAACTTACGAGCAGTACTTC
NA,TRBV7-8,TRBJ1-1,NA,CALGRASGTEAFF,TGTGCCCTGGGAAGGGCATCGGGCACTGAAGCTTTCTTT
NA,TRBV7-9,TRBJ2-1,NA,CASSHGSQEFF,TGTGCCAGCAGCCACGGCTCTCAGGAGTTCTTC
TRBD1,TRBV9,TRBJ1-1,once,CASSPWDRGYKNTEAFF,TGTGCCAGCAGCCCCTGGGACAGGGGATACAAAAACACTGAAGCTTTCTTT
NA,TRBV4-3,TRBJ1-5,NA,CASSQEGRGAQPQHF,TGCGCCAGCAGCCAAGAAGGTCGGGGGGCTCAGCCCCAGCATTTT
NA,TRBV9,TRBJ1-6,NA,CASSPRGGSYNSPLHF,TGTGCCAGCAGCCCTAGGGGAGGCTCCTATAATTCACCCCTCCACTTT
NA,TRBV7-3,TRBJ2-5,once,CASSLDGFETQYF,TGTGCCAGCAGCTTAGACGGGTTTGAGACCCAGTACTTC
TRBD1,TRBV2,TRBJ2-3,NA,CASDPPDRGPGNTQYF,TGTGCCAGCGATCCGCCGGACAGGGGCCCGGGAAATACGCAGTATTTT
TRBD2,TRBV11-2,TRBJ2-7,NA,CASSSGTSGTYEQYF,TGTGCCAGCAGCTCCGGGACTAGCGGAACCTACGAGCAGTACTTC
NA,TRBV9,TRBJ1-1,NA,CASSYTTGLNTEAFF,TGTGCCAGCAGCTACACGACAGGATTGAACACTGAAGCTTTCTTT
NA,TRBV5-4,TRBJ1-1,NA,CASRLGGAEAFF,TGTGCCAGCAGGCTGGGGGGGGCTGAAGCTTTCTTT
NA,TRBV30,TRBJ1-1,few,CAWSFRGTEAFF,TGTGCCTGGAGTTTCAGGGGTACTGAAGCTTTCTTT
TRBD2,TRBV15,TRBJ2-1,once,CATSRTGLIYNEQFF,TGTGCCACCAGCAGAACGGGACTAATATACAATGAGCAGTTCTTC
NA,TRBV30,TRBJ1-5,NA,CAWSPGVSQPQHF,TGTGCCTGGAGCCCAGGTGTCTCTCAGCCCCAGCATTTT
NA,TRBV12-5,TRBJ2-5,NA,CASGPPQVRETQYF,TGTGCTAGTGGTCCCCCGCAGGTCAGGGAGACCCAGTACTTC
TRBD2,TRBV19,TRBJ2-6,once,CASSILAGTGANVLTF,TGTGCCAGTAGTATTTTAGCGGGAACTGGGGCCAACGTCCTGACTTTC
NA,TRBV13,TRBJ2-3,NA,CASSLNRVGDTQYF,TGTGCCAGCAGCTTAAACAGGGTTGGAGATACGCAGTATTTT
TRBD2,TRBV18,TRBJ2-1,once,CASSPITSGGPSSYNEQFF,TGTGCCAGCTCACCAATCACTAGCGGGGGCCCTAGCTCCTACAATGAGCAGTTCTTC
TRBD2,TRBV27,TRBJ2-1,once,CASGTSGSYGEQFF,TGTGCCAGCGGTACTAGCGGGAGCTACGGTGAGCAGTTCTTC
NA,TRBV6-1,TRBJ2-4,NA,CASRGRNSAKNIQYF,TGTGCCAGCAGGGGTAGGAACTCAGCCAAAAACATTCAGTACTTC
NA,TRBV7-9,TRBJ2-2,NA,CASSPRFGELFF,TGTGCCAGCAGCCCCCGGTTCGGGGAGCTGTTTTTT
TRBD1,TRBV10-3,TRBJ2-5,NA,CAISESLDRTQETQYF,TGTGCCATCAGTGAGTCGTTGGACAGGACACAAGAGACCCAGTACTTC
TRBD2,TRBV14,TRBJ2-1,NA,CASSRTSGRGWNEQFF,TGTGCCAGCAGCCGGACTAGCGGGAGGGGATGGAATGAGCAGTTCTTC
NA,TRBV15,TRBJ1-2,NA,CATSRDGTSREGGYTF,TGTGCCACCAGCAGAGATGGTACGTCCAGGGAAGGAGGCTACACCTTC